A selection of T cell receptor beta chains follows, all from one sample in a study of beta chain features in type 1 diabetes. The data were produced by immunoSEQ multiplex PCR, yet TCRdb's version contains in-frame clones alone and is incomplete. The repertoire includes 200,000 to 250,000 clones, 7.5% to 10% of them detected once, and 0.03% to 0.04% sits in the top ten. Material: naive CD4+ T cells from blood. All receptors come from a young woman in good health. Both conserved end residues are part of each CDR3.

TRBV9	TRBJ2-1	CASSGLAGLPTYNEQFF
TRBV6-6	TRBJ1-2	CASTPSRVQGDYGYTF
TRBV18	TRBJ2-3	CASRGTSTDTQYF
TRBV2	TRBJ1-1	CASTDRANTEAFF
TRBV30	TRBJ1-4	CAWMGGASEKLFF
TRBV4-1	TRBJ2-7	CASSQAKGTGVMGEQYF
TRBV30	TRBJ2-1	CAWSRGVTASGNEQFF
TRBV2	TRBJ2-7	CATKGTGTYEQYF
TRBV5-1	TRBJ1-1	CASSGGTGENRRNTEAFF
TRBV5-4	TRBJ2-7	CASSGRASYEQYF
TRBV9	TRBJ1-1	CASSADWNTEAFF
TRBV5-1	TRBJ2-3	CASSLALGSGDTQYF
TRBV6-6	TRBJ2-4	CASSYLAGGKNIQYF
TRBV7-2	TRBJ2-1	CASSPLRLAGGRYNEQFF
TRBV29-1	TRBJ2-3	CSVEEASVTDTQYF
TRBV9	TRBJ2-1	CASSVVQRGAEQFF
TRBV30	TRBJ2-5	CAWSTGGFQETQYF
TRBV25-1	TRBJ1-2	CASRGGRRRGYTF
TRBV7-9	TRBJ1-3	CASSLGDRNSGNTIYF
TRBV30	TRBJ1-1	CAWDRTLSGTEAFF
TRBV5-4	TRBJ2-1	CASSLAGVYNEQFF
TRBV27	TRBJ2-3	CASSLSIRGLAGDTQYF
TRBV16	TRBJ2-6	CASSRAANVLTF